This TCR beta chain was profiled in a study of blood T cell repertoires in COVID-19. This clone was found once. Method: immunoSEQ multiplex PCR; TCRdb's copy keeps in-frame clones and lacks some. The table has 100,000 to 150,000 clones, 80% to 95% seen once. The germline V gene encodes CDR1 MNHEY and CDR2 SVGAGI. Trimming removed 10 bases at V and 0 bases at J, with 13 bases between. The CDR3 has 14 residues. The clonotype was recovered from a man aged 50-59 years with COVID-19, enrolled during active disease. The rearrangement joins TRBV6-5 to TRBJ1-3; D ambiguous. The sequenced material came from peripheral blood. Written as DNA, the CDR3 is TGTGCCACCACAATGATGGTCTCTGGAAACACCATATATTTT. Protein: CATTMMVSGNTIYF.